Listed here are 10 T cell receptor beta chains from one sample, sequenced in a study of T-cell memory formation after mild COVID-19. TCRdb used MiXCR to reprocess the 5' RACE reads, holding one entry per CDR3 protein. The table includes 190,000 or so distinct CDR3 sequences, 10% to 13% detected once. The sequencing input was PBMCs or a T cell subset sorted from them (not recorded which). The receptors were gathered from a man aged 18 to 29 who had mild COVID-19 (a few samples of this study predate the infection). Cell type and time point are not known.

A few counts support this clonotype. The chain employs TRBV27 and TRBJ2-3; tentative D call: TRBD2 (7 bases). This CDR3 spans 17 amino acids. Per the germline V gene, CDR1 is MNHEY and CDR2 is SMNVEV (reference sequence). Trimming removed 3 bases from V and 6 bases from J, with 22 bases in between. The CDR3 here is CASSFRSGGHRTDTQYF. The CDR3 coding sequence is TGTGCCAGCAGTTTTAGGTCGGGGGGCCATCGAACGGATACGCAGTATTTT.

This clonotype was detected a few times. This chain connects TRBV7-8 to TRBJ2-2, with D unclear. CDR1 SGHVS and CDR2 FQNEAQ come from the germline V gene. Trimming took 6 bases from V and 6 from J, leaving 14 bases between them. The CDR3 is made up of 14 amino acids. The CDR3 loop is CASSSNGFPGELFF. The CDR3 nucleotides are TGTGCCAGCAGTTCGAATGGATTCCCCGGGGAGCTGTTTTTT.

The table lists this clonotype with many counts. V gene TRBV28 combines with J gene TRBJ1-1; unclear D gene. Germline V gene lookup returns CDR1 MDHEN and CDR2 SYDVKM. The germline V and J ends were trimmed by 2 bases and 6 bases, with 10 bases remaining between them. This CDR3 contains 13 residues. The CDR3 loop reads CASSLPVSSEAFF. For the CDR3, the DNA is TGTGCCAGCAGTTTACCGGTCTCTTCTGAAGCTTTCTTT.

This clonotype was counted only a few times. The V call is TRBV20-1, the J call TRBJ2-3; D may be TRBD2 (5 bases). V was cut by 8 bases and J by 7 bases, with 13 bases left in between. CDR3 length: 11 residues. Per the germline V gene, CDR1 is DFQATT and CDR2 is SNEGSKA (reference sequence). The CDR3 DNA is TGCAGTCCGACTATATCGAATACGCAGTATTTT. Translation gives CSPTISNTQYF.

The chain joins TRBV7-2 to TRBJ1-6; perhaps TRBD1 as D (5 bases). Trimming removed 5 bases from V and 7 bases from J, with 15 bases in between. This CDR3 has 15 residues. Germline CDR1 reads SGHTA; CDR2 reads FQGNSA. The CDR3 sequence is CASSTRQRINSPLHF. CDR3 in DNA: TGTGCCAGCAGCACCCGACAGAGAATAAATTCACCCCTCCACTTT. Variable domain in full (rest from reference TRBV7-2 and TRBJ1-6): GAGVSQSPSNKVTEKGKDVELRCDPISGHTALYWYRQSLGQGLEFLIYFQGNSAPDKSGLPSDRFSAERTGGSVSTLTIQRTQQEDSAVYLCASSTRQRINSPLHFGNGTRLTVT.

This clonotype has more than one count but fewer than ten. V is TRBV5-1 and J is TRBJ2-7; tentatively, D is TRBD2 (6 bases). From germline, CDR1 is SGHRS and CDR2 YFSETQ. The V end was cut by 3 bases, the J end by 1 base, with 14 bases between. The CDR3 extends over 15 amino acids. CDR3 nucleotides: TGCGCCAGCAGCTCCTACCCCGGGACTTCCTACGAGCAGTACTTC. Amino acids: CASSSYPGTSYEQYF.

This clonotype has a count of ten or more. The chain couples TRBV27 to TRBJ2-5, with D uncertain. The CDR3 spans 13 residues. Trimming removed 5 bases from V and 5 bases from J, with 12 bases in between. Per the germline V gene, CDR1 is MNHEY and CDR2 is SMNVEV (reference sequence). This CDR3 reads CASSRRRFETQYF. The DNA for the CDR3 is TGTGCCAGCAGTCGAAGGCGTTTCGAGACCCAGTACTTC.

CDR3 sequence (DNA): TGTGCCAGCAGCTTAAGGGCCACAGGAAACACCATATATTTT. It yields the protein CASSLRATGNTIYF. This chain uses TRBV7-2 with TRBJ1-3, with D hard to call. The CDR3 consists of 14 residues. Trimming stripped 2 bases from V and 4 bases from J, with 9 bases between. CDR1 SGHTA and CDR2 FQGNSA come from the germline V gene.

The chain employs TRBV7-8 and TRBJ2-4; weak D call: TRBD1 (6 bases). The germline V gene has CDR1 SGHVS and CDR2 FQNEAQ. CDR3 length equals 14 residues. V was cut by 5 bases and J by 2 bases, with 10 bases left in between. The CDR3 reads CASSEGGTKNIQYF. In nucleotides, the CDR3 is TGTGCCAGCAGCGAAGGGGGTACCAAAAACATTCAGTACTTC. Full variable domain (rest looked up from reference TRBV7-8 and TRBJ2-4): GAGVSQSPRYKVAKRGQDVALRCDPISGHVSLFWYQQALGQGPEFLTYFQNEAQLDKSGLPSDRFFAERPEGSVSTLKIQRTQQEDSAVYLCASSEGGTKNIQYFGAGTRLSVL.

This sequence joins TRBV12-3 or TRBV12-4 and TRBJ2-7, with D possibly TRBD1 on 5 matching bases. This CDR3 contains 13 residues. V lost 3 bases and J lost 5, with 11 bases in between. The CDR3 DNA follows: TGTGCCAGCAGTTTTAATGGGGCAGACGAGCAGTACTTC. This sequence encodes CASSFNGADEQYF.